This T cell receptor beta chain appears in the sequencing data of a study of shared clonotypes between healthy human individuals (dated by TCRdb to about 2020). Background for the entire study: A few men and a couple of women, aged 18 to 49 years, made up the cohort. For each donor, CD4 naive and CD4 memory were each given three plates, CD8 naive was given two plates, and CD8 memory was given one plate. To estimate repertoire size and how much clonotypes are shared between individuals, the study performed deep sequencing of blood TCR repertoires from 4 to 6 healthy adults. Libraries were prepared and TCR repertoires were sequenced by different laboratories using diverse techniques, in order to increase sequencing depth and limit assay-specific biases. Between about 0.94 and 8.9 billion PBMCs per donor were obtained by leukapheresis.

Of note for this clone: The clone's antigen remains unknown. One base away there is no much larger clone; base qualities are not given.

CD8 naive samples were obtained by positive selection for CCR7 among CD45RO-negative cells, yielding a CD45RA+CCR7+ population from which TemRA cells were excluded. The donors were healthy, HIV-negative adults with no recently reported acute infections or vaccinations. Every donor was a Caucasian adult residing in Nashville, Tennessee, USA. Blood was obtained by leukapheresis, after which PBMCs were separated by Ficoll-Histopaque density gradient centrifugation and cryopreserved in liquid nitrogen vapor phase. Analytical flow cytometry was used to check the purity and quantity of every magnetically sorted T cell population. From each sorted fraction, genomic DNA was isolated and quantified by UV absorbance on a Nanodrop 2000c. TCR CDR3 regions were amplified from genomic DNA by multiplex PCR using the deep immunoSEQ assay. For each cell subset, the extracted genomic DNA was distributed evenly across all wells of several immunoSEQ 96-well plates, and each plate served as one replicate. For sorted subsets, approximately 190 ng genomic DNA, equal to tens of thousands of T cell genomes, was loaded into each replicate PCR. Purified libraries were measured with a Qubit 3.0 fluorometer, size-checked on a Bioanalyzer 2100, and measured again with the KAPA Library Quantification kit. Each immunoSEQ 96-well plate was sequenced on its own single-read 150-cycle Illumina NextSeq 550 flow cell. In the authors' own workflow: The immunoSEQ output contained only junctional sequences without quality scores, so filtering could not match that applied to full-length reads. Sequences were annotated with PyIR, a Python wrapper for IgBLAST v1.9, using IMGT germline references to assign V/J genes and CDR3. Any read was removed if the V/J assignment was weak (E-value above 1e-6), the CDR3 was missing, or the read contained stop codons, out-of-frame junctions, or ambiguous translated residues. V3J clonotypes were defined as sequences sharing an identical inferred V gene, J gene, and CDR3 amino acid sequence. To compute the percentage overlap between repertoires, the number of shared unique clonotypes was divided by the size of the smaller repertoire. Repertoire richness was assessed with RTK rarefaction, the Chao1 estimator, and Recon v2.1 estimates of unobserved clonotypes. For all TCRbeta clonotypes obtained by the gDNA method from four donors, generation probabilities were computed with OLGA. In its TCRdb copy, this immuneACCESS table keeps in-frame sequences only and misses some clones. Where compared with another copy, unresolved V genes explain less than half of these, and the others have no known cause. V and J calls and clone size are copied from that table; D and trimming were computed from the DNA. The sample profile shows about 2.1 million clones; 85% to 95% of them were found once. The biggest ten clones account for more than 1.5% of the sample.

CDR1 and CDR2 were assigned from the germline V gene as SGHVS and FQNEAQ. The CDR3 holds 13 amino acids from the cysteine to the phenylalanine. Only CDR3 DNA remains: 39 bases, in frame from the first base. At the junction V is shortened by 1 base and J by 6 bases, with 9 bases in between. Here is what the overall study found, with its caveats: Because the study included only a small number of donors, the genetic and exposure-history diversity represented was limited. Across a handful of donors, around 5% of naive CD4, approximately 3.6% of naive CD8, about 2.3% of memory CD4, and 0.3% to 0.45% of memory CD8 clonotypes were shared. Clonotypes shared by all four sorted-subset donors showed higher generation probabilities than non-shared clonotypes. Even with the large sequencing depth, rarefaction of the sorted-subset datasets indicated that sequencing was incomplete. Naive subsets generally had larger estimated clonotype richness than memory subsets did. Pairwise subsampling led to the expectation that sequencing depth would affect the degree of clonotype sharing among donors. Only blood was sampled, and tissue TCR repertoires likely differ from those in blood.

The rearranged chain carries TRBV7-8 and TRBJ1-1; TRBD1 is possibly the D segment (5 matching bases). Material for sequencing was naive CD8+ T cells from PBMCs. Read against the paper, the sample's cell subset or site label means: CD45RA+CCR7+. The receptor comes from a man aged 18 to 30 in good health. Some clones in this sample may be carry-over from other donors' samples. The nucleotides are TGTGCCAGCAGCTTAGTAGGGGTTCCTGAAGCTTTCTTT. Its product reads: CASSLVGVPEAFF.